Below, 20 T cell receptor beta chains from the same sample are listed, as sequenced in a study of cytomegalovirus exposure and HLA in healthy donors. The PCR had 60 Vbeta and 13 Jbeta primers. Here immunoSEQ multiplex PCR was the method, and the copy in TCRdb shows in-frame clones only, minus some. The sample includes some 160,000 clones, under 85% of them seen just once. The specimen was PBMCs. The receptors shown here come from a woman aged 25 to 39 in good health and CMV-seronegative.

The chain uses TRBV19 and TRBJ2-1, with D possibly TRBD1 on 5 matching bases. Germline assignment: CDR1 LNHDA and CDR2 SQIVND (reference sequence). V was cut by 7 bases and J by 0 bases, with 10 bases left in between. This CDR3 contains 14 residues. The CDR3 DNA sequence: TGTGCCAGTATAAGCAGGGACTCCTACAATGAGCAGTTCTTC. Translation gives CASISRDSYNEQFF.

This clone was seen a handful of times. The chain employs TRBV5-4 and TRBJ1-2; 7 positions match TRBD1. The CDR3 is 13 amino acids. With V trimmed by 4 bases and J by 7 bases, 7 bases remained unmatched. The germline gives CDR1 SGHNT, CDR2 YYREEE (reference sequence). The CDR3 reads CASSVDRYGGYTF. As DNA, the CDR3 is TGTGCCAGCAGCGTGGACAGGTACGGTGGCTACACCTTC.

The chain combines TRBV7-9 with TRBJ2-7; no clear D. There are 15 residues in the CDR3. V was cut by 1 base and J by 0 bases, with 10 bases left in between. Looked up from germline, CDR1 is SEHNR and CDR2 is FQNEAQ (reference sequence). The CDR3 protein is CASSLGTVSSYEQYF. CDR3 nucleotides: TGTGCCAGCAGCTTAGGTACAGTGAGCTCCTACGAGCAGTACTTC.

CDR3 nucleotide sequence: TGTGCCAGCAGCGTCACTAGCGGAGGTGAGAATGAGCAGTTCTTC. Translated: CASSVTSGGENEQFF. The chain recombines TRBV9 with TRBJ2-1; TRBD2 aligns across 8 bases. Germline lookup yields CDR1 SGDLS and CDR2 YYNGEE. After removal of 2 bases from V and 7 bases from J, the junction contained 8 bases not matched to a gene. The CDR3 is 15 amino acids.

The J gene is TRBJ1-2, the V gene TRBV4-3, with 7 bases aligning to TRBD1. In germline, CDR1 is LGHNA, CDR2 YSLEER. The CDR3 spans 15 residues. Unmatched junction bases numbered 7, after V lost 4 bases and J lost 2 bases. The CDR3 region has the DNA TGCGCCAGCAGCCGGTACGGGACAGAAAACTATGGCTACACCTTC. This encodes CASSRYGTENYGYTF.

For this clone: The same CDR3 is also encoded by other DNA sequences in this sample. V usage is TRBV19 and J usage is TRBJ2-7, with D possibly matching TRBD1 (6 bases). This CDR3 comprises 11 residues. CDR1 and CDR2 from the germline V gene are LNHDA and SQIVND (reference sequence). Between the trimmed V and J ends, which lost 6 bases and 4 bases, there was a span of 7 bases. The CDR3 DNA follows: TGTGCCAGTAGAGGGGGATACGAGCAGTACTTC. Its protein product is CASRGGYEQYF.

CDR3 sequence (DNA): TGTGCCACCAGCAGAGACTGGGGGGGACAGGGCGAAGAGACCCAGTACTTC. It is translated as CATSRDWGGQGEETQYF. The chain links TRBV15 to TRBJ2-5; 9 bases match TRBD1. J gave up 3 bases and V 0 bases, and 8 bases lay outside the gene matches. The CDR3 runs 17 residues. The germline gives CDR1 LNHNV, CDR2 YYDKDF (reference sequence).

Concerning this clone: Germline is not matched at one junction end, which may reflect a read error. CDR3 residues: CASSLARSHQETQYF. CDR3 nucleotide sequence: TGTGCTAGCAGCTTAGCGAGGAGTCACCAAGAGACCCAGTACTTC. The chain carries TRBV7-7 and TRBJ2-5; the D gene is possibly TRBD2 (5 bases). The germline gives CDR1 SSHAT, CDR2 FNYEAQ (reference sequence). There are 15 residues in the CDR3.

The DNA of the CDR3 is TGTGCCAGCAGCGTAGCTATTGATTCCTACAATGAGCAGTTCTTC. Residues: CASSVAIDSYNEQFF. This chain connects TRBV9 to TRBJ2-1; D gene uncertain. The V end lost 0 bases, the J end lost 1 base, and 8 bases lay between the germline ends. The CDR3 is 15 amino acids. CDR1 is SGDLS and CDR2 is YYNGEE in the germline V gene.

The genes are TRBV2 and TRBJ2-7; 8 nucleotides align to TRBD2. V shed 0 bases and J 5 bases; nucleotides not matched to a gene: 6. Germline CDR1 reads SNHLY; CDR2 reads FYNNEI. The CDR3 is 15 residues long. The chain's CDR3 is CASSEALAGSHEQYF. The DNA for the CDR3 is TGTGCCAGCAGTGAAGCGCTAGCGGGTTCCCACGAGCAGTACTTC.

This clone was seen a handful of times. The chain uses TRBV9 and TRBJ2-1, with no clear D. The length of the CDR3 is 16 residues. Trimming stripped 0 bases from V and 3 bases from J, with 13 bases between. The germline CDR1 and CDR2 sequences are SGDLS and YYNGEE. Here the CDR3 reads CASSVVPSPIYNEQFF. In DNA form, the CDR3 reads TGTGCCAGCAGCGTAGTGCCTAGTCCCATCTACAATGAGCAGTTCTTC.

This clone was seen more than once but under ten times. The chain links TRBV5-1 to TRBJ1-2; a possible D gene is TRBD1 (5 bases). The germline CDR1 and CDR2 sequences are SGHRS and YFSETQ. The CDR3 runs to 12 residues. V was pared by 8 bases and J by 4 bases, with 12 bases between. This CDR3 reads CASTGLGYGYTF. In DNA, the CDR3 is TGCGCCAGTACAGGCTTGGGCTATGGCTACACCTTC.

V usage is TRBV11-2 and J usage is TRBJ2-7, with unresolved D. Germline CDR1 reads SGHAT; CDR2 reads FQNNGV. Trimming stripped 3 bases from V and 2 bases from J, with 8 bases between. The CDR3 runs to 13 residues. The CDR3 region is CASSFAETYEQYF. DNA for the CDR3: TGTGCCAGCAGCTTTGCTGAGACCTACGAGCAGTACTTC.

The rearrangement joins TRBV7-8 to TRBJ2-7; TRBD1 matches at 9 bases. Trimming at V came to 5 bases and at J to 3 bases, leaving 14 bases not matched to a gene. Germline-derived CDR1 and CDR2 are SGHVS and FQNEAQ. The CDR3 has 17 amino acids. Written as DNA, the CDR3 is TGTGCCAGCAGCCGAAAAATTATGACAGGGGGACACTACGAGCAGTACTTC. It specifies CASSRKIMTGGHYEQYF.

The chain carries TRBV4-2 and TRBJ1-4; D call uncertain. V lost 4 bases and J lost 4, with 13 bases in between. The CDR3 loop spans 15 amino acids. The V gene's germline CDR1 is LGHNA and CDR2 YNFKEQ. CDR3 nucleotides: TGTGCCAGCAGCCTAATGACTGACCTTAATGAAAAACTGTTTTTT. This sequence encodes CASSLMTDLNEKLFF.

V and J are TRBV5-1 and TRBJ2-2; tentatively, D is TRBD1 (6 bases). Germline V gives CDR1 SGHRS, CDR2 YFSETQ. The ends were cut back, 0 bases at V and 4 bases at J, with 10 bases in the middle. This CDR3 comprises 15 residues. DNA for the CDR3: TGCGCCAGCAGCTTGGAAGGGGGTGGCACCGGGGAGCTGTTTTTT. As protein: CASSLEGGGTGELFF.

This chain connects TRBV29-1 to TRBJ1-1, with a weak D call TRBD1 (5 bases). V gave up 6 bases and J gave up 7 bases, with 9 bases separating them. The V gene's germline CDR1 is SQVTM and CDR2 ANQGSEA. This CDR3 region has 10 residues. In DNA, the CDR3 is TGCAGCGTCCGACAGCATGAAGCTTTCTTT. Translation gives CSVRQHEAFF. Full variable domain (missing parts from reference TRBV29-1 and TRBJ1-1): SAVISQKPSRDICQRGTSLTIQCQVDSQVTMMFWYRQQPGQSLTLIATANQGSEATYESGFVIDKFPISRPNLTFSTLTVSNMSPEDSSIYLCSVRQHEAFFGQGTRLTVV.

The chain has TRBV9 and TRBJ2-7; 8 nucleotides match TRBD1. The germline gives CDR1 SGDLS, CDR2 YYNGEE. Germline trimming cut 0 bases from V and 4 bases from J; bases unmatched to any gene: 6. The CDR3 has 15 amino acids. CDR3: CASSVDGNRGYEQYF. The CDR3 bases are TGTGCCAGCAGCGTAGATGGGAACAGGGGGTACGAGCAGTACTTC.

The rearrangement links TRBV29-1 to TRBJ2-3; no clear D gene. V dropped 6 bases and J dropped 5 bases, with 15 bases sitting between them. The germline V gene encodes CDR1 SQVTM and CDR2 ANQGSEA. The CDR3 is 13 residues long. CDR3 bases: TGCAGCGTCCCCCTTGGCTCGCAAGATACGCAGTATTTT. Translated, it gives CSVPLGSQDTQYF.

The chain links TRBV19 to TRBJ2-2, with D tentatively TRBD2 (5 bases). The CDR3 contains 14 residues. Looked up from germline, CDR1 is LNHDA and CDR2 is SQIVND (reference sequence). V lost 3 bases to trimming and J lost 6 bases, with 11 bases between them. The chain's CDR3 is CASSMASRSGELFF. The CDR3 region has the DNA TGTGCCAGTAGTATGGCTAGCAGGTCCGGGGAGCTGTTTTTT.